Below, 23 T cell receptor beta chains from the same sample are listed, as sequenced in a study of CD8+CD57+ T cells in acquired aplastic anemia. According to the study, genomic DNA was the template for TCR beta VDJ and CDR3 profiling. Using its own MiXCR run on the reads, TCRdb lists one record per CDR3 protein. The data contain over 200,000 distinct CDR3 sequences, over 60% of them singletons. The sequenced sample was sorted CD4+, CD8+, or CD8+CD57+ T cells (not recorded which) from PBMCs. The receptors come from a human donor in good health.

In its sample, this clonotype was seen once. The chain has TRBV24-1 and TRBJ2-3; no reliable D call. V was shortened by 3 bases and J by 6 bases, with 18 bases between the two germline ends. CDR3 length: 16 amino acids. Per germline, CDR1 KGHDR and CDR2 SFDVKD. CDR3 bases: TGTGCCACCAGTGATCCCCTGCCCTTGAGGCCGGATACGCAGTATTTT. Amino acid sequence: CATSDPLPLRPDTQYF.

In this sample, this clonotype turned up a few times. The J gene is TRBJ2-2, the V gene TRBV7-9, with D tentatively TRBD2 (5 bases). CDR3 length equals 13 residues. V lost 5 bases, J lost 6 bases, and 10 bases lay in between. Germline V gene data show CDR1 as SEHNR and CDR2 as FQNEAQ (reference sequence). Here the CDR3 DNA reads TGTGCCAGCAGCCAAGCCGGGGCCGGGGAGCTGTTTTTT. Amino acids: CASSQAGAGELFF.

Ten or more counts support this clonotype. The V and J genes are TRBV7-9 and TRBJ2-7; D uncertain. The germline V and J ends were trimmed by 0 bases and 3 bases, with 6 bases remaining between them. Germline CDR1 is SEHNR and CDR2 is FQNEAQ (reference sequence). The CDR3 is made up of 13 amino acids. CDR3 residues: CASSLAQFYEQYF. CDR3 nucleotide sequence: TGTGCCAGCAGCTTAGCGCAGTTCTACGAGCAGTACTTC.

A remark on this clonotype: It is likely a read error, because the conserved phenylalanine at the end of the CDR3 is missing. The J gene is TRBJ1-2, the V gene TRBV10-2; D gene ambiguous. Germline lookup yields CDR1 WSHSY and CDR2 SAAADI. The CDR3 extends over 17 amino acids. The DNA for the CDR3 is TGCGCCAACAGTGAGAAGACTGGGATACCTATTAACTATGGCTACACCCTC. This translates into CANSEKTGIPINYGYTL.

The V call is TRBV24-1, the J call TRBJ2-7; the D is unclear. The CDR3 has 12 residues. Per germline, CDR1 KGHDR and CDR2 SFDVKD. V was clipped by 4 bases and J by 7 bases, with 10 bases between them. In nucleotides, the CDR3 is TGTGCCACCAGTGAGGGTATTTCTGAGCAGTACTTC. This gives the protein CATSEGISEQYF.

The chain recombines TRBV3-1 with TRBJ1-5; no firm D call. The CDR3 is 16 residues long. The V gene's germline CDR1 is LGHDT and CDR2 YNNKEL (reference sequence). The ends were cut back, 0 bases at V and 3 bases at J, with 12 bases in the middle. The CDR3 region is CASSQDNKGFNQPQHF. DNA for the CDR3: TGTGCCAGCAGCCAAGATAACAAGGGTTTCAATCAGCCCCAGCATTTT.

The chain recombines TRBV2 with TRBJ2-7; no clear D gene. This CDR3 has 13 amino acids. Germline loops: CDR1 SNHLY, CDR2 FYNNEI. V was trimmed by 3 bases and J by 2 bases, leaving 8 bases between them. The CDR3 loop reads CASSELQTYEQYF. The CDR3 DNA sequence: TGTGCCAGCAGTGAGCTCCAAACCTACGAGCAGTACTTC.

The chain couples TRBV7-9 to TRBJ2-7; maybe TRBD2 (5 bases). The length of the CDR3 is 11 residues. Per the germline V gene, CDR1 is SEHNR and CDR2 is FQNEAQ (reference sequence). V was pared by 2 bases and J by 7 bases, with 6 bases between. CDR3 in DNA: TGTGCCAGCAGCTTATGGGAGGAGCAGTACTTC. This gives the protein CASSLWEEQYF.

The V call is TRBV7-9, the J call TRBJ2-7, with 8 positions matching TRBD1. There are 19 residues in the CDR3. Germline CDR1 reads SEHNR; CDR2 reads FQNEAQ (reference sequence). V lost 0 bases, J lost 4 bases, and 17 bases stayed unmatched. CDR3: CASSLAGDRFANRVYEQYF. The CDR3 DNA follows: TGTGCCAGCAGCTTAGCCGGGGACAGGTTCGCGAATAGGGTTTACGAGCAGTACTTC.

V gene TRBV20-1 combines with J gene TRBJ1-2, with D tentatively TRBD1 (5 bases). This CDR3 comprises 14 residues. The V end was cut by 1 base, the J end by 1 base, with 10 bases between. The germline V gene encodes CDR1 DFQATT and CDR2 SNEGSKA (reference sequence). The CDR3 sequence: CSARGSGLNYGYTF. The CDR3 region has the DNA TGCAGTGCTAGAGGTTCAGGGCTTAACTATGGCTACACCTTC.

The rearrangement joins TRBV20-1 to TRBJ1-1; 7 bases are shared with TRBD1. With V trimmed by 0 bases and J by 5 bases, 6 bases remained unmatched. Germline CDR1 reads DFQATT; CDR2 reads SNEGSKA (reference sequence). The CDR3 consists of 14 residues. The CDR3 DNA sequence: TGCAGTGCTAGAGATCAGGCAGGGGGGACTGAAGCTTTCTTT. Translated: CSARDQAGGTEAFF.

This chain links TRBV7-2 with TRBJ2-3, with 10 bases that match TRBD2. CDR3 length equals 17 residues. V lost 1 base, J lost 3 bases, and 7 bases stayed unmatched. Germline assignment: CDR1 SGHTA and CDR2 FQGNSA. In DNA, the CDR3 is TGTGCCAGCAGCTTAGAAGGAGCGGGGGGGCAGACAGATACGCAGTATTTT. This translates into CASSLEGAGGQTDTQYF.

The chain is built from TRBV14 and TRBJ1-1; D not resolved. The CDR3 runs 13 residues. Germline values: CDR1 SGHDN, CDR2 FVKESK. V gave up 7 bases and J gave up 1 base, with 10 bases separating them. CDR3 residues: CASKESTNTEAFF. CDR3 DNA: TGTGCCAGCAAAGAGAGTACGAACACTGAAGCTTTCTTT.

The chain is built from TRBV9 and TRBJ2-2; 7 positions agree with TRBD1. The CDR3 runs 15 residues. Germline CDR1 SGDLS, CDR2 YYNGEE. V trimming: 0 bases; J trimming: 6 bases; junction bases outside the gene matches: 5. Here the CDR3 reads CASSVVTGVAGELFF. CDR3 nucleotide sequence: TGTGCCAGCAGCGTAGTAACAGGGGTGGCCGGGGAGCTGTTTTTT.

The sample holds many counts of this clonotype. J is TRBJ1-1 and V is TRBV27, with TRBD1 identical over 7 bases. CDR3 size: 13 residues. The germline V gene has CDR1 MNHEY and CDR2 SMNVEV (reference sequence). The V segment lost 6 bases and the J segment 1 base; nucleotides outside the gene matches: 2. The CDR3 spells CASRTGPNTEAFF. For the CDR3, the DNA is TGTGCCAGCAGGACAGGGCCGAACACTGAAGCTTTCTTT.

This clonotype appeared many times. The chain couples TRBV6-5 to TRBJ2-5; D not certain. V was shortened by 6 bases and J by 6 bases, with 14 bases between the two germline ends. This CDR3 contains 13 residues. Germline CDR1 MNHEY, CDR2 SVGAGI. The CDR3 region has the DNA TGTGCCAGCAGCTTATCTGACCCCAAGACCCAGTACTTC. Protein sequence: CASSLSDPKTQYF.

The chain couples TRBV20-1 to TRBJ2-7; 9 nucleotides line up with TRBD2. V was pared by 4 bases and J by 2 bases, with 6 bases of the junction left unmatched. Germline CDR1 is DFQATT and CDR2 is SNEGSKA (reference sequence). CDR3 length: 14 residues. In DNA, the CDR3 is TGCAGTGCTATAGATAGCGGGGGACCCTACGAGCAGTACTTC. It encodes CSAIDSGGPYEQYF.

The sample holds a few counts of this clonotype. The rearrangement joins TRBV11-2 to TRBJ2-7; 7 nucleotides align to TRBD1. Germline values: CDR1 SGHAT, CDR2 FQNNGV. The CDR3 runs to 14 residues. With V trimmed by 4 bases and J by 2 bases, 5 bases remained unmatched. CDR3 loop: CASSSNRGAYEQYF. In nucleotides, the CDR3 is TGTGCCAGCAGCTCAAACAGGGGAGCCTACGAGCAGTACTTC.

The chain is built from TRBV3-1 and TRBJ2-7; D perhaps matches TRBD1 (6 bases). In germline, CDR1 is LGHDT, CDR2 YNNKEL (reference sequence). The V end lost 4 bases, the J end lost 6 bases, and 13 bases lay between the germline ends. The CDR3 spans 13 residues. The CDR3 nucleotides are TGTGCCAGCAGCCTGACAGGTCGTTTCGAGCAGTACTTC. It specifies CASSLTGRFEQYF.

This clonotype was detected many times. Written as DNA, the CDR3 is TGTGCCAGCAGTTACTCGATTGGGGGCCTTAACAATGAGCAGTTCTTC. This encodes CASSYSIGGLNNEQFF. The V and J genes are TRBV6-6 and TRBJ2-1, with a weak D call TRBD1 (6 bases). The CDR3 loop spans 16 amino acids. Germline CDR1 MNHNY, CDR2 SVGAGI (reference sequence). Trimming pared 0 bases from V and 5 bases from J, leaving 14 bases between.

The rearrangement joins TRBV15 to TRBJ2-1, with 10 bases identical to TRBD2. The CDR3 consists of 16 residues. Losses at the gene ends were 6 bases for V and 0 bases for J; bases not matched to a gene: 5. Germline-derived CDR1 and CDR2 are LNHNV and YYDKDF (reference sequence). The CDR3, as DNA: TGTGCCACCAGTGTAGCTAGCGGGAGCTCCTACAATGAGCAGTTCTTC. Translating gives CATSVASGSSYNEQFF.

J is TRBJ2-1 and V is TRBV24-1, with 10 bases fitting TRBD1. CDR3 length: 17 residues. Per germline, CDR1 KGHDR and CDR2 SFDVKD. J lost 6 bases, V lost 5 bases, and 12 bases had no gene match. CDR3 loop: CATSGGTTGGLSNEQFF. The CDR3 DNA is TGTGCCACCAGTGGAGGTACGACAGGGGGCCTGTCCAATGAGCAGTTCTTC.

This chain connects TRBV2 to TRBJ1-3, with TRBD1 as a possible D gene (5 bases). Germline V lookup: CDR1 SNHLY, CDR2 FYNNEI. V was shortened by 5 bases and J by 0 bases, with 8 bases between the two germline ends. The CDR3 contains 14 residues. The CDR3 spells CASSTGGSGNTIYF. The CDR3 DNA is TGTGCCAGCAGTACAGGAGGCTCTGGAAACACCATATATTTT.